The entry below gives a single TCR beta chain sequence along with its context. This clonotype showed up many times. This clone's antigen is unknown. One base away there is no much larger clone; base qualities are not given. These data come from a study of T cell repertoires in cytomegalovirus infection (dated by TCRdb to 2018 to 2020). Broadly, across the study: The peptide stimulations were aimed at well-studied HLA-B-restricted epitopes as well as recently identified HLA-C-restricted CMV epitopes, whose presentation resists viral immunomodulation. Donor HLA type was relevant to the analysis, as public TCR beta signatures indicated carriage of CMV infection together with the matching HLA type.

Interpreted using the paper, the treatment or condition label stands for: in vitro stimulation with specific CMV peptide epitopes to enrich CMV-specific T cells. The instrument was an Illumina HiSeq 1500. Starting from the raw public reads, TCRdb applied fastp trimming at Q25, assembled clones with MiXCR and retained in-frame beta chains. When rows share a CDR3 protein, they turn into one entry using the most common DNA and genes. The sample table lists 650,000 to 900,000 distinct CDR3 sequences, approximately 32% of them with a count of one. Clones ranked in the top ten supply 9.5% to 15% of the sample. The paper as a whole reports these results and caveats: The ex vivo response was dominated by HLA-C-restricted CMV-specific TCR beta clonotypes, and the single most frequent clonotype in two of eight donors was supplied by these HLA-C-restricted clonotypes. In both this cohort and an independent cohort of 352 donors, the cumulative frequency of public TCR beta family members distinguished carriers of CMV infection plus the relevant HLA type.

This TCR was recovered from a human donor in good health (CMV status not recorded). Some clones in this sample may be carry-over from other donors' samples. Here the sequenced sample was cultured CD8+ T cells from PBMCs, taken from culture after CMV antigen stimulation.

The DNA reads TGTGCCAGCAGTTCTCGGGACAGGGGAAACACCGGGGAGCTGTTTTTT. The encoded protein is CASSSRDRGNTGELFF. Here the chain combines TRBV5-4 and TRBJ2-2, with 10 bases matching TRBD1. According to the germline V gene (reference sequence), CDR1 reads SGHNT and CDR2 reads YYREEE. Inclusive of the bounding cysteine and phenylalanine, the CDR3 is 16 residues long. The DNA shown is the 48-base CDR3, in frame from base 1. V is pruned by 5 bases and J by 2 bases, leaving 6 bases of the junction without a gene match.